The rows below give T cell receptor beta chains drawn from one sample of a study of blood T cell repertoires in COVID-19. Here immunoSEQ multiplex PCR was the method, and the copy in TCRdb shows in-frame clones only, minus some. The repertoire holds about 170,000 clones, 75% to 85% seen once, with about 16% in the top ten. The sample taken for sequencing was PBMCs or T cells enriched from blood (not recorded which). These receptor sequences come from a man aged 45-65 years who had recovered from COVID-19. Both conserved end residues are part of each CDR3. D genes are given only for firm matches. The size field is filled for only some rows; it gives once, few, many or a size class.

J gene | clone size | D gene | V gene | CDR3 DNA | CDR3 protein
TRBJ1-2 | NA | TRBD1 | TRBV24-1 | TGTGCCACCAGTGATTTCTTTCAGGGGGCCTCCCTTTATGGCTACACCTTC | CATSDFFQGASLYGYTF
TRBJ1-2 | NA | TRBD1 | TRBV10-3 | TGTGCCATCAGTGAAGGGACAGGGACAGCTAACTATGGCTACACCTTC | CAISEGTGTANYGYTF
TRBJ1-6 | NA | NA | TRBV28 | TGTGCCAGCAGTCCCGTAACCTATAATTCACCCCTCCACTTT | CASSPVTYNSPLHF
TRBJ1-1 | few | NA | TRBV18 | TGTGCCAGCTCATATAGCGATCGGGGGAGGAACACTGAAGCTTTCTTT | CASSYSDRGRNTEAFF
TRBJ1-1 | once | NA | TRBV2 | TGTGCCAGCACCGAGGAGGGGTGGACTGAAGCTTTCTTT | CASTEEGWTEAFF
TRBJ2-5 | NA | NA | TRBV11-3 | TGTGCCAGCAGCTCAGGACAAAAAGAGACCCAGTACTTC | CASSSGQKETQYF
TRBJ1-1 | NA | NA | TRBV7-9 | TGTGCCAGCAGCTTAGACGGGGTCTCTGAAGCTTTCTTT | CASSLDGVSEAFF
TRBJ2-1 | NA | TRBD2 | TRBV15 | TGTGCCACCAGCATCGGGCTAGCGGGGGGAAATGAGCAGTTCTTC | CATSIGLAGGNEQFF
TRBJ2-7 | few | TRBD1 | TRBV4-2 | TGTGCCAGCAGCCAAGAGACAGGGGGGCTCTACGAGCAGTACTTC | CASSQETGGLYEQYF
TRBJ2-5 | few | TRBD1 | TRBV7-9 | TGTGCCAGCAGCTTAGGCGGACAGGCAGATTATGCGACCCAGTACTTC | CASSLGGQADYATQYF
TRBJ1-5 | NA | NA | TRBV6-1 | TGTGCCAGCAGTGAAGTTGGAGGGACTAGCAATCAGCCCCAGCATTTT | CASSEVGGTSNQPQHF
TRBJ1-5 | NA | NA | TRBV7-9 | TGTGCCAGCAGCTTAGCAGCAGGGAGCAATCAGCCCCAGCATTTT | CASSLAAGSNQPQHF
TRBJ2-7 | NA | TRBD2 | TRBV7-9 | TGTGCCAGCAGCTTACTGAGCGGGGCAGGATCCGAGCAGTACTTC | CASSLLSGAGSEQYF
TRBJ1-1 | NA | TRBD1 | TRBV5-4 | TGTGCCAGCAGCTTTATGGGGACAGGGTTGAACACTGAAGCTTTCTTT | CASSFMGTGLNTEAFF
TRBJ1-5 | once | TRBD1 | TRBV6-5 | TGTGCCAGCAGGCCCGGGACAGCCAATCAGCCCCAGCATTTT | CASRPGTANQPQHF
TRBJ1-2 | NA | NA | TRBV5-4 | TGTGCCAGCAGCCCGATCGAGTGGGCCTGGGGCTACACCTTC | CASSPIEWAWGYTF
TRBJ1-1 | NA | NA | TRBV5-1 | TGCGCCAGCAGCCAGACACCAGGGACTGAAGCTTTCTTT | CASSQTPGTEAFF
TRBJ1-2 | few | TRBD1 | TRBV3-1/TRBV3-2 | TGTGCCAGCAGCCCCGGGACAGGGCGGTCATCTTTTGGCTACACCTTC | CASSPGTGRSSFGYTF
TRBJ1-5 | NA | NA | TRBV12-3/TRBV12-4 | TGTGCCAGCATGAAAAAGGCGGGTCAGCCCCAGCATTTT | CASMKKAGQPQHF
TRBJ1-5 | NA | NA | TRBV7-8 | TGTGCCAGCAGGACAGATAAACCAAATCAGCCCCAGCATTTT | CASRTDKPNQPQHF
TRBJ2-1 | once | TRBD1 | TRBV7-9 | TGTGCCAGCCCCCCGCAGGGGGCGCACAATGAGCAGTTCTTC | CASPPQGAHNEQFF
TRBJ1-5 | NA | NA | TRBV5-1 | TGCGCCAGCAGCTTGGCGGGGGTTAGCAATCAGCCCCAGCATTTT | CASSLAGVSNQPQHF
TRBJ2-5 | NA | NA | TRBV15 | TGTGCCACCAGCAGCGGTCATACCCAGTACTTC | CATSSGHTQYF
TRBJ2-7 | NA | TRBD1 | TRBV2 | TGTGCCAGCACTCGCGGGACAGGGGGGAATTCCTACGAGCAGTACTTC | CASTRGTGGNSYEQYF
TRBJ1-5 | NA | TRBD1 | TRBV5-8 | TGTGCCAGCAGCCCGAGGGGGCAGGTTCTTCGAAATCAGCCCCAGCATTTT | CASSPRGQVLRNQPQHF
TRBJ2-5 | NA | TRBD2 | TRBV5-5 | TGTGCCAGCAGCTTGAGTTTACGGGGGGGCATACAGACCCAGTACTTC | CASSLSLRGGIQTQYF
TRBJ2-3 | NA | NA | TRBV24-1 | TGTGCCACCAGTGATTCCTCAGGGCTGGCAGATACGCAGTATTTT | CATSDSSGLADTQYF
TRBJ2-2 | few | TRBD2 | TRBV28 | TGTGCCAGCAGTCGATGGTCACTAGCGGGGGGGCCCGGGGAGCTGTTTTTT | CASSRWSLAGGPGELFF
TRBJ2-3 | NA | TRBD2 | TRBV28 | TGTGCCAGCAGACCTAGAGCGGGGGGAAAAACAGATACGCAGTATTTT | CASRPRAGGKTDTQYF
TRBJ2-7 | NA | TRBD1 | TRBV10-3 | TGTGCCATCAGTCGCGGACAGGGATTATACGAGCAGTACTTC | CAISRGQGLYEQYF
TRBJ2-7 | NA | TRBD1 | TRBV30 | TGTGCCTGGAGTACAGGGGGCTACGAGCAGTACTTC | CAWSTGGYEQYF
TRBJ2-1 | once | TRBD2 | TRBV3-1/TRBV3-2 | TGTGCCAGCAGCCAGGGAGGGGAGCAGTTCTTC | CASSQGGEQFF
TRBJ1-2 | NA | TRBD1 | TRBV27 | TGTGCCAGCAGCCGGACAGGGAATGGCTATGGCTACACCTTC | CASSRTGNGYGYTF
TRBJ1-1 | NA | NA | TRBV15 | TGTGCCACCAGCAGAGATCTCGGGAGGGTCGCTGAAGCTTTCTTT | CATSRDLGRVAEAFF
TRBJ1-1 | few | NA | TRBV19 | TGTGCCAGTATTGGGCCGCGCCACCTTCTGAAGGCTTTCTTT | CASIGPRHLLKAFF